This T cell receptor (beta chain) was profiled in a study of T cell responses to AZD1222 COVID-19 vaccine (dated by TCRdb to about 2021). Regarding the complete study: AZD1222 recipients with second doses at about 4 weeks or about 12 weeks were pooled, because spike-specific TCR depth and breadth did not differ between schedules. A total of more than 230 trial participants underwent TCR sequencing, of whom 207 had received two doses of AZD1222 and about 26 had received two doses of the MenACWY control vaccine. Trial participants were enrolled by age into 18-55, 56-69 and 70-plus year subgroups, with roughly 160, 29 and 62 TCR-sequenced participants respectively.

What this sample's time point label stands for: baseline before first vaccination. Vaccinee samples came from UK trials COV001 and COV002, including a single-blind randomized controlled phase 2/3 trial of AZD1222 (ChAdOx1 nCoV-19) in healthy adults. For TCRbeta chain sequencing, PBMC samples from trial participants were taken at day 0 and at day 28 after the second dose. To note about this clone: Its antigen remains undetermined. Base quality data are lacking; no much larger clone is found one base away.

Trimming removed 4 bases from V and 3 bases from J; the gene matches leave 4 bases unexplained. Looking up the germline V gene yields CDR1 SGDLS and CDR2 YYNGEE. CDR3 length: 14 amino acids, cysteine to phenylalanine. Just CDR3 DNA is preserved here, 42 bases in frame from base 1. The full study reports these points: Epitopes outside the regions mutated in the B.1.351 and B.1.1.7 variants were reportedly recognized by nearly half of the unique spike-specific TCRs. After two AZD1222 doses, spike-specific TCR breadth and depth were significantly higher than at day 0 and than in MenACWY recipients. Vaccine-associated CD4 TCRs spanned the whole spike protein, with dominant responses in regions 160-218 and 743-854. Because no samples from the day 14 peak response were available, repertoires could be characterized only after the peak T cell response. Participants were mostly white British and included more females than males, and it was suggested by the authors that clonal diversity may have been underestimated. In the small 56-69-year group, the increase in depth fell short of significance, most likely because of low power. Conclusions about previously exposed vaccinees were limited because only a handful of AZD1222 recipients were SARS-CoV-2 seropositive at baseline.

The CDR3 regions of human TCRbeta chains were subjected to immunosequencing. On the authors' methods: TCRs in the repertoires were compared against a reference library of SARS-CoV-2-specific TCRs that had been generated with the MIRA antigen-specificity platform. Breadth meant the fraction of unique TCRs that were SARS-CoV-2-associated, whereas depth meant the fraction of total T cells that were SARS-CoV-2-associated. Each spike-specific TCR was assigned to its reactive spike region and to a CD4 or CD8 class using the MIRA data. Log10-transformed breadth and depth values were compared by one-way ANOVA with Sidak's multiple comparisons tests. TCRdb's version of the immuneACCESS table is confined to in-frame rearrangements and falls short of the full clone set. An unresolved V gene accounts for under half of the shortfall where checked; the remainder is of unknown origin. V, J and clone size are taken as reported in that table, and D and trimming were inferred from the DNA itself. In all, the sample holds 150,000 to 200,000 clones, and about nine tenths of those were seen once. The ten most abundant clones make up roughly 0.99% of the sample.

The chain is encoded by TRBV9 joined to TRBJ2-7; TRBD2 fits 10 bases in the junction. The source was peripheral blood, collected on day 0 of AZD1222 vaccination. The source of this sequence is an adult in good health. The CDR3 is CASSRRTSGYEQYF. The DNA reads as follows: TGTGCCAGCAGCCGTCGGACTAGCGGCTACGAGCAGTACTTC.